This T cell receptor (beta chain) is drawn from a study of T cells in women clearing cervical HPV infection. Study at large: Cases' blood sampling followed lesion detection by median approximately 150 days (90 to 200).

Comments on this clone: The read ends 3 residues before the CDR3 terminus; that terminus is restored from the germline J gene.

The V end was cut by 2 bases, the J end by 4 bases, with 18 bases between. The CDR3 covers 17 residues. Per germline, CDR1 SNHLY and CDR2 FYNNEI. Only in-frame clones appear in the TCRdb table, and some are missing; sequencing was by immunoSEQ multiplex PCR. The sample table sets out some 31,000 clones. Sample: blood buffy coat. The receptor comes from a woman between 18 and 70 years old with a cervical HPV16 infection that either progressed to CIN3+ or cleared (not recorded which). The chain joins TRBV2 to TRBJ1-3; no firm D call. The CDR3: CASSESSGVRAGNTIYF. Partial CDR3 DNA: TGTGCCAGCAGTGAATCATCCGGGGTGCGAGCCGGAAACACC.